This passage covers 12 T cell receptor beta chains from one sample sequenced in a study of blood T cells in healthy people across ages. Combining a sample-barcoded 5' primer with a J-beta primer mix, a second PCR ran for roughly 7 to 11 cycles. TCRdb recomputed calls from the 5' RACE reads with MiXCR, one row per CDR3 protein. The sample records 630,000 or so distinct CDR3 sequences, approximately 29% being singletons. Input material: blood. Receptor source: a woman of 80 years or more in good health.

This chain uses TRBV29-1 with TRBJ2-7; possible D gene TRBD1, 6 bases. The CDR3 totals 14 residues. Germline V lookup: CDR1 SQVTM, CDR2 ANQGSEA. V lost 0 bases to trimming and J lost 6 bases, with 15 bases between them. The CDR3 is CSVEDRGRGREQYF. CDR3 nucleotide sequence: TGCAGCGTTGAAGATCGCGGCAGGGGACGCGAGCAGTACTTC.

V usage is TRBV12-3 or TRBV12-4 and J usage is TRBJ2-1; 7 bases fit TRBD1. The trim removed 1 base at V and 10 bases at J, leaving 4 bases unmatched. There are 13 residues in the CDR3. As DNA, the CDR3 is TGTGCCAGCAGTTTAGACCCACAGGGGGAGCAGTTCTTC. Translation: CASSLDPQGEQFF.

This clonotype has only a few counts. This chain joins TRBV7-8 and TRBJ1-1; D gene ambiguous. The germline gives CDR1 SGHVS, CDR2 FQNEAQ. This CDR3 contains 10 residues. V dropped 7 bases and J dropped 0 bases, with 0 bases sitting between them. CDR3 DNA: TGTGCCAGCATGAACACTGAAGCTTTCTTT. This codes for CASMNTEAFF.

This clonotype has at least ten counts. The rearrangement links TRBV7-8 to TRBJ2-7, with D maybe TRBD2 (6 bases). Per the germline V gene, CDR1 is SGHVS and CDR2 is FQNEAQ. The V end was cut by 3 bases, the J end by 7 bases, with 22 bases between. The CDR3 loop spans 16 amino acids. CDR3 coding DNA: TGTGCCAGCAGCTTGAATTATAGGGATGGGGCGGGGGAGCAGTACTTC. This sequence encodes CASSLNYRDGAGEQYF.

Of note for this clonotype: A much larger clone lies a single base off, so this may be a read error. This chain uses TRBV7-2 with TRBJ2-5; D assignment may be TRBD1 or TRBD2 (6 bases each). Trimming shortened V by 11 bases and J by 4 bases, and 20 bases separated the two germline ends. CDR3 length: 14 residues. Germline-derived CDR1 and CDR2 are SGHTA and FQGNSA. The CDR3 nucleotides read TGTGCCGGCACCTGGTGGGGGGCCAGAGAGACCCAGTACTTC. Amino acids: CAGTWWGARETQYF.

This chain uses TRBV20-1 with TRBJ2-7; D unresolved. The germline CDR1 and CDR2 sequences are DFQATT and SNEGSKA (reference sequence). Trimming left V 6 bases short and J 2 bases short, with 17 bases between. The CDR3 covers 14 residues. DNA for the CDR3: TGCAGTGCCGCTACACGAGATAGCCCCTACGAGCAGTACTTC. It is translated as CSAATRDSPYEQYF.

The chain couples TRBV11-2 to TRBJ2-5, with D possibly TRBD1 on 6 matching bases. The J call may be faulty, since TRBJ2-7 better matches the DNA end. The CDR3 is 16 amino acids. Germline loops: CDR1 SGHAT, CDR2 FQNNGV. CDR3 in DNA: TGTGCCAGCAGCGTCCTACAGGGTCTTAGCTCCTACGAGCAGTACTTC. Protein product: CASSVLQGLSSYEQYF.

This clonotype was observed at least ten times. The genes are TRBV20-1 and TRBJ1-1; 7 bases match TRBD1. The length of the CDR3 is 15 residues. V was clipped by 6 bases and J by 0 bases; unmatched bases: 10. Germline V gives CDR1 DFQATT, CDR2 SNEGSKA (reference sequence). The CDR3 region has the DNA TGCAGTGCGATCCCCTTCGGGACAGTGAACACTGAAGCTTTCTTT. It translates to CSAIPFGTVNTEAFF.

Comments on this clonotype: A single base separates this from a much larger clone, so it may be a read error. The V and J genes are TRBV5-1 and TRBJ2-1, with D tentatively TRBD1 (7 bases). V was shortened by 10 bases and J by 8 bases, with 16 bases between the two germline ends. The V gene's germline CDR1 is SGHRS and CDR2 YFSETQ. The CDR3 runs to 12 residues. The CDR3, as DNA: TGCGCCGGCGGGCAGGGGGGCGATGAGCAGTTCTTC. Its translation: CAGGQGGDEQFF.

Note on this clonotype: A read error may explain this, as a much larger clone is one base away. The V call is TRBV7-9, the J call TRBJ1-2; TRBD1 agrees at 9 bases. This CDR3 comprises 12 residues. Germline-derived CDR1 and CDR2 are SEHNR and FQNEAQ (reference sequence). V shed 6 bases, J shed 7 bases, and the junction held 3 bases outside the gene matches. The CDR3 region has the DNA TGTGCCAGCAGAACAGGGGGCTGTGGCTACACCTTC. Translating it yields CASRTGGCGYTF.

J is TRBJ2-7 and V is TRBV9; 11 nucleotides line up with TRBD1. J gave up 6 bases and V 4 bases, and 12 bases lay outside the gene matches. The CDR3 is 16 residues long. CDR1 is SGDLS and CDR2 is YYNGEE in the germline V gene. The CDR3 reads CASSLRRPDRGLEQYF. Here the CDR3 DNA reads TGTGCCAGCAGCCTTCGTAGGCCGGACAGGGGGCTCGAGCAGTACTTC.

This clonotype was recorded many times. V and J are TRBV3-1 and TRBJ2-7; the D gene is possibly TRBD1 (6 bases). The V end lost 1 base, the J end lost 3 bases, and 34 bases lay between the germline ends. The CDR3 is 22 amino acids. Per germline, CDR1 LGHDT and CDR2 YNNKEL (reference sequence). CDR3 in amino acids: CASSQGLSIGRRDTSSFYEQYF. DNA of the CDR3: TGTGCCAGCAGCCAAGGACTTTCAATAGGGCGTCGGGACACCAGTTCCTTCTACGAGCAGTACTTC.